The next 9 T cell receptor beta chains were all read from a single sample in a study of blood T cell repertoires in COVID-19. Repertoires were generated with immunoSEQ multiplex PCR, while TCRdb's copy carries only in-frame clones and drops some. The repertoire includes approximately 250,000 clones, approximately 86% of them detected once, and just under 2% sits in the top ten. The sample taken for sequencing was peripheral blood. Source of these receptors: a man younger than 45 with active or convalescent COVID-19.

This sequence joins TRBV23-1 and TRBJ2-2; D might be TRBD2 (5 bases). TRBV23-1 is treated as an ORF (open reading frame) with a function not yet certain. The ends were cut back, 2 bases at V and 4 bases at J, with 8 bases in the middle. This CDR3 is 14 amino acids long. The CDR3 sequence is CASSQVGSTGELFF. The CDR3 DNA reads as TGCGCCAGCAGTCAAGTGGGGAGCACCGGGGAGCTGTTTTTT.

V usage is TRBV9 and J usage is TRBJ1-2; 7 bases align to TRBD1. CDR3 length equals 15 residues. Germline V gene data show CDR1 as SGDLS and CDR2 as YYNGEE. After removal of 4 bases from V and 0 bases from J, the junction contained 6 bases not matched to a gene. CDR3 DNA sequence: TGTGCCAGCAGCCCGAGACAGGGAGCTAACTATGGCTACACCTTC. This codes for CASSPRQGANYGYTF.

The chain joins TRBV5-1 to TRBJ2-5; TRBD1 is a possible D gene (5 bases). V was pared by 0 bases and J by 5 bases, with 8 bases between. Germline-derived CDR1 and CDR2 are SGHRS and YFSETQ. The CDR3 runs 13 residues. The CDR3 reads CASSLARGETQYF. The CDR3 nucleotides are TGCGCCAGCAGCTTGGCAAGGGGTGAGACCCAGTACTTC.

V and J are TRBV2 and TRBJ2-3, with TRBD1 matching 7 bases. V shed 6 bases and J 3 bases; nucleotides not matched to a gene: 6. The germline V gene encodes CDR1 SNHLY and CDR2 FYNNEI. This CDR3 is built from 14 residues. In DNA, the CDR3 is TGTGCCAGCAGCGTAGACAGGGCTACAGATACGCAGTATTTT. Amino acids: CASSVDRATDTQYF.

The V gene is TRBV21-1, the J gene TRBJ2-2; TRBD2 is the table's D call, not checked against the DNA. TRBV21-1 is given as a pseudogene. The CDR3 consists of 20 residues. CDR3 protein: CASRLAGEIRTYANTGELFF. The CDR3 DNA sequence: TGTGCCAGCAGACTAGCGGGGGAAATTCGGACGTACGCGAACACCGGGGAGCTGTTTTTT.

Only one count was recorded for this clone. The chain combines TRBV7-9 with TRBJ2-7, with TRBD1 identical over 7 bases. CDR1 and CDR2 (germline): SEHNR, FQNEAQ (reference sequence). The CDR3 covers 13 residues. The ends lost 5 bases at V and 1 base at J; junction bases unmatched: 2. The CDR3 loop is CASSRDSSYEQYF. Written as DNA, the CDR3 is TGTGCCAGCAGCCGGGACAGTTCCTACGAGCAGTACTTC.

The gene calls are TRBV30 and TRBJ1-4; 8 positions agree with TRBD1. The CDR3 sequence is 15 residues long. V was clipped by 2 bases and J by 8 bases; unmatched bases: 10. CDR1 and CDR2 from the germline V gene are GTSNPN and SVGIG (reference sequence). The CDR3 protein is CAWSLGYGTGEKLFF. The CDR3 coding sequence is TGTGCCTGGAGTCTCGGATACGGGACAGGAGAAAAACTGTTTTTT.

The genes are TRBV6-4 and TRBJ2-3; 8 bases agree with TRBD2. CDR3 length: 14 residues. With V trimmed by 3 bases and J by 3 bases, 2 bases remained unmatched. CDR1 MRHNA and CDR2 SNTAGT come from the germline V gene. CDR3: CASSETGGTDTQYF. The CDR3 DNA follows: TGTGCCAGCAGTGAAACGGGGGGGACAGATACGCAGTATTTT.

V usage is TRBV3-1 (or the pseudogene TRBV3-2) and J usage is TRBJ1-2, with 10 nucleotides matching TRBD1. V was pared by 3 bases and J by 2 bases, with 6 bases of the junction left unmatched. Germline CDR1 and CDR2: LGHDT and YNNKEL (reference sequence). The CDR3 spans 16 residues. The CDR3 region is CASSHPGTGVNYGYTF. The CDR3, as DNA: TGTGCCAGCAGCCATCCCGGGACAGGGGTGAACTATGGCTACACCTTC.